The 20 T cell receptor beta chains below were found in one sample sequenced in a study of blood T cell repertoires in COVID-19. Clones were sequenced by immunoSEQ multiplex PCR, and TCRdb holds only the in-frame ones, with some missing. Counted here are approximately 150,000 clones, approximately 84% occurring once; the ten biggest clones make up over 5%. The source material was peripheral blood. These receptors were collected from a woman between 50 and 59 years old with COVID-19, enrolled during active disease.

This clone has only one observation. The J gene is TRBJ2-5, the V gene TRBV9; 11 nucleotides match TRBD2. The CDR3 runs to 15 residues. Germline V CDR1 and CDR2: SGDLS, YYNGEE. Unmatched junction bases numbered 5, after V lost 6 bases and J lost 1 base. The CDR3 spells CASKRTSGPQETQYF. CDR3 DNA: TGTGCCAGCAAGCGGACTAGCGGGCCCCAAGAGACCCAGTACTTC.

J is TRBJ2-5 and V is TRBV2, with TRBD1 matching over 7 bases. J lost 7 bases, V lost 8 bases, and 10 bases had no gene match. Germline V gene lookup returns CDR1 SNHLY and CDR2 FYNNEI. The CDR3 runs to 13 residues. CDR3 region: CASSTGMMGTQYF. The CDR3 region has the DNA TGTGCCAGCTCGACAGGGATGATGGGGACCCAGTACTTC.

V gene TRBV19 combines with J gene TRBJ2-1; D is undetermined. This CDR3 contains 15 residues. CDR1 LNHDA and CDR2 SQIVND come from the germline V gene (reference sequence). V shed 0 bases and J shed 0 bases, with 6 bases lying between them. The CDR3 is CASSIDTSSYNEQFF. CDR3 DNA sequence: TGTGCCAGTAGTATAGACACCAGCTCCTACAATGAGCAGTTCTTC. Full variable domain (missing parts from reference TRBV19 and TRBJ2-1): DGGITQSPKYLFRKEGQNVTLSCEQNLNHDAMYWYRQDPGQGLRLIYYSQIVNDFQKGDIAEGYSVSREKKESFPLTVTSAQKNPTAFYLCASSIDTSSYNEQFFGPGTRLTVL.

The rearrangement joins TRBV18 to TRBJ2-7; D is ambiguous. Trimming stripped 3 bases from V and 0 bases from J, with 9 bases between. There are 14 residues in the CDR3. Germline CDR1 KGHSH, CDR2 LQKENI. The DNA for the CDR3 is TGTGCCAGCTCACCGGGCTCCAGCTCCTACGAGCAGTACTTC. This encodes CASSPGSSSYEQYF.

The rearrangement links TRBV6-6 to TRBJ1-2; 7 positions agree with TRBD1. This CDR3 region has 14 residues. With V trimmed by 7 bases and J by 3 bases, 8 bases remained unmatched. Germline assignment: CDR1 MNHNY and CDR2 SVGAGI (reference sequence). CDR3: CASIRGVGDYGYTF. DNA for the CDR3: TGTGCCAGCATCAGGGGGGTGGGAGACTATGGCTACACCTTC.

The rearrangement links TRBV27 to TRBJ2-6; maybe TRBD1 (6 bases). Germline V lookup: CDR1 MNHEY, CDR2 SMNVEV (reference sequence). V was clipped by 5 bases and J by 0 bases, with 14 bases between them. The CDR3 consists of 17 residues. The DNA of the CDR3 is TGTGCCAGCAGTCCATGGACAGCCCGCTCTGGGGCCAACGTCCTGACTTTC. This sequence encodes CASSPWTARSGANVLTF.

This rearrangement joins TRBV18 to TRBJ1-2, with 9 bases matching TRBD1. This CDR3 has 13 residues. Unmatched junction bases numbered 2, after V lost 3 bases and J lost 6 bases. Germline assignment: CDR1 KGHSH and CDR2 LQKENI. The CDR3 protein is CASSPRTGDGYTF. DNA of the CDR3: TGTGCCAGCTCACCGCGGACAGGGGATGGCTACACCTTC. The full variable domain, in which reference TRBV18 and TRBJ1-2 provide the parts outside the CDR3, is NAGVMQNPRHLVRRRGQEARLRCSPMKGHSHVYWYRQLPEEGLKFMVYLQKENIIDESGMPKERFSAEFPKEGPSILRIQQVVRGDSAAYFCASSPRTGDGYTFGSGTRLTVV.

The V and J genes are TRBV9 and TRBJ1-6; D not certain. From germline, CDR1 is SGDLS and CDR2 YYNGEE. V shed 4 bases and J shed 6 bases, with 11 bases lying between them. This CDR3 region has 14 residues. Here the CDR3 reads CASSSPRPNSPLHF. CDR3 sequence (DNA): TGTGCCAGCAGCTCTCCCAGGCCTAATTCACCCCTCCACTTT.

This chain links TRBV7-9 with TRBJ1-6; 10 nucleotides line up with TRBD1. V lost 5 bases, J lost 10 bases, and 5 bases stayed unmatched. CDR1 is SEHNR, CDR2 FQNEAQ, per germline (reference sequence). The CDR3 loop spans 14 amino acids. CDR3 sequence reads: CASSPDRGRSPLHF. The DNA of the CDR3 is TGTGCCAGCAGCCCCGACAGGGGGCGCTCACCCCTCCACTTT.

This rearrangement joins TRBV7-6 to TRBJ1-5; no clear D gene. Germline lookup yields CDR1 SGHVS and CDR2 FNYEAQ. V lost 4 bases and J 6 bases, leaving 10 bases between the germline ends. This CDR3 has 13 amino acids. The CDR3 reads CASSSASGQPQHF. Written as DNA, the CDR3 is TGTGCCAGCAGCTCTGCCAGTGGTCAGCCCCAGCATTTT. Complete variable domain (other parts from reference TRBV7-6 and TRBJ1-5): GAGVSQSPRYKVTKRGQDVALRCDPISGHVSLYWYRQALGQGPEFLTYFNYEAQQDKSGLPNDRFSAERPEGSISTLTIQRTEQRDSAMYRCASSSASGQPQHFGDGTRLSIL.

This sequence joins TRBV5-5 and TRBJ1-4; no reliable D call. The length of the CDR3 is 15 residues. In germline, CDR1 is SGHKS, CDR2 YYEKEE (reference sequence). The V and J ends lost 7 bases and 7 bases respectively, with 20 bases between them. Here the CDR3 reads CASRSLDVASEKLFF. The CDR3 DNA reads TGTGCCAGCCGGTCGCTAGACGTGGCGTCTGAAAAACTGTTTTTT.

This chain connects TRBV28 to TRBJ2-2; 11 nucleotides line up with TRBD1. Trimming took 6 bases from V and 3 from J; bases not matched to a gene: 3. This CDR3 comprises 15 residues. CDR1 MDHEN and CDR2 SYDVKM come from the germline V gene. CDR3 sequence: CASRDRGRDTGELFF. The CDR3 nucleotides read TGTGCCAGCAGGGACAGGGGGCGCGACACCGGGGAGCTGTTTTTT.

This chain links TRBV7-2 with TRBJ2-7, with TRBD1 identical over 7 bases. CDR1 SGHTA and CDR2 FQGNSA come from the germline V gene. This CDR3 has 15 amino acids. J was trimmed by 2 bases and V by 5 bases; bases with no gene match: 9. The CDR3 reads CASSLGAGTAYEQYF. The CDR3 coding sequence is TGTGCCAGCAGCCTAGGGGCCGGGACAGCCTACGAGCAGTACTTC.

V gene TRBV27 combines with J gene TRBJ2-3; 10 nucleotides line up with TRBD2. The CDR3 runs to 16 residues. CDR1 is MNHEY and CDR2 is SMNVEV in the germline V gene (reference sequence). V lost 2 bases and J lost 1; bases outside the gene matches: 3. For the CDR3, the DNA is TGTGCCAGCAGTTTAGGAGCGGGGGGGCGCACAGATACGCAGTATTTT. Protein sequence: CASSLGAGGRTDTQYF.

CDR3 nucleotides: TGTGCCAGCAGTTCAACTAGCGGGGGACTCACAGATACGCAGTATTTT. It yields the protein CASSSTSGGLTDTQYF. This rearrangement joins TRBV6-2 or TRBV6-3 to TRBJ2-3; TRBD2 agrees at 11 bases. The CDR3 has 16 residues. CDR1 is MNHEY and CDR2 is SVGEGT in the germline V gene. The J segment lost 2 bases and the V segment lost 4 bases, leaving 5 bases of the junction unmatched.

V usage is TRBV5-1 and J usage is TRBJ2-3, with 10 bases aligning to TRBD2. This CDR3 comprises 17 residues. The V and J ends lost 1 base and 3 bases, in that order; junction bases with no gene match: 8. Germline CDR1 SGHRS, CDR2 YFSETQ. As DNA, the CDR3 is TGCGCCAGCAGCTTGAACCGAGCGGGGGGGCAAACAGATACGCAGTATTTT. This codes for CASSLNRAGGQTDTQYF. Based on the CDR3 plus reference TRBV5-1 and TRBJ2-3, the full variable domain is KAGVTQTPRYLIKTRGQQVTLSCSPISGHRSVSWYQQTPGQGLQFLFEYFSETQRNKGNFPGRFSGRQFSNSRSEMNVSTLELGDSALYLCASSLNRAGGQTDTQYFGPGTRLTVL.

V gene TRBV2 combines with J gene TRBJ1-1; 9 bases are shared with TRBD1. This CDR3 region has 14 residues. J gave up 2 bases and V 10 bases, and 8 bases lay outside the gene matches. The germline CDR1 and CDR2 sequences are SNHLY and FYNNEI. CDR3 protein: CATRGTGQNTEAFF. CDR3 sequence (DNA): TGTGCCACCCGAGGGACAGGGCAAAACACTGAAGCTTTCTTT.

The CDR3 here is CAWSVLGDTEAFF. In nucleotides, the CDR3 is TGTGCCTGGAGTGTACTCGGGGACACTGAAGCTTTCTTT. This chain links TRBV30 with TRBJ1-1; D is undetermined. The CDR3 loop spans 13 amino acids. Looked up from germline, CDR1 is GTSNPN and CDR2 is SVGIG (reference sequence). The V end lost 0 bases, the J end lost 3 bases, and 8 bases lay between the germline ends.

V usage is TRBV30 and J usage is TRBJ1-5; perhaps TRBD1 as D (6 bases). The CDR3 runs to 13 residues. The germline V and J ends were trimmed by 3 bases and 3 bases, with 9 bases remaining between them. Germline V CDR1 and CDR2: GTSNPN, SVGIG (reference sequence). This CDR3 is CAWRGDNNQPQHF. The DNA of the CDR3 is TGTGCCTGGAGGGGGGACAACAATCAGCCCCAGCATTTT.

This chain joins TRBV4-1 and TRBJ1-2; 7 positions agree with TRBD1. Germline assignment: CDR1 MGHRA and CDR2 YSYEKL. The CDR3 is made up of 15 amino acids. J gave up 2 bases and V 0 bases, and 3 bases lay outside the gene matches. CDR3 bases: TGCGCCAGCAGCCAAGAGTGGGACAGAAACTATGGCTACACCTTC. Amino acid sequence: CASSQEWDRNYGYTF.